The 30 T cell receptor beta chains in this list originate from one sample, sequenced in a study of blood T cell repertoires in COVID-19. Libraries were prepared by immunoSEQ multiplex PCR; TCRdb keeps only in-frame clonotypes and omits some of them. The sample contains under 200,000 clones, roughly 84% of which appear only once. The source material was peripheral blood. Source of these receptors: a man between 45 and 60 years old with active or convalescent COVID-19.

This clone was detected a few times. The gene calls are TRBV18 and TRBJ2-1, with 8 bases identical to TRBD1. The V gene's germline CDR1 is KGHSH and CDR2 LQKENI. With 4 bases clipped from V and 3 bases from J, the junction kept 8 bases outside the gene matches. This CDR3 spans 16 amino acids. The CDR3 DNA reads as TGTGCCAGCTCACAAAGACAGGGGCGAGGCTACAATGAGCAGTTCTTC. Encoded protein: CASSQRQGRGYNEQFF.

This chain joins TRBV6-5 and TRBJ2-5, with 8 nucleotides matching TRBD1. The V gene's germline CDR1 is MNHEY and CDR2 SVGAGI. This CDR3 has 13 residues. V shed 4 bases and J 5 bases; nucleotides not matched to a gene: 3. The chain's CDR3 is CASSWTGRETQYF. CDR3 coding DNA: TGTGCCAGCAGTTGGACAGGGAGGGAGACCCAGTACTTC.

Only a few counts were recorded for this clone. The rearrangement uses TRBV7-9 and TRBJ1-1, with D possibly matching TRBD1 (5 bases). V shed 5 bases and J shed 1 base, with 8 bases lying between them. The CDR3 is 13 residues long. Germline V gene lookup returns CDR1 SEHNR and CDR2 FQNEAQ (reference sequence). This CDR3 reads CASSRDRNTEAFF. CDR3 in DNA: TGTGCCAGCAGCCGTGACAGGAACACTGAAGCTTTCTTT.

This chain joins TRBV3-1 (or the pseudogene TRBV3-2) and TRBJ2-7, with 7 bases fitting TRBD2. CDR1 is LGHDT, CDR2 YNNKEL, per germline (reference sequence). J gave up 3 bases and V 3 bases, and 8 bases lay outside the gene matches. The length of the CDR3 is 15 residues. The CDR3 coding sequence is TGTGCCAGCAGCCAGGGGGGGACGCGAAGCTACGAGCAGTACTTC. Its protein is CASSQGGTRSYEQYF.

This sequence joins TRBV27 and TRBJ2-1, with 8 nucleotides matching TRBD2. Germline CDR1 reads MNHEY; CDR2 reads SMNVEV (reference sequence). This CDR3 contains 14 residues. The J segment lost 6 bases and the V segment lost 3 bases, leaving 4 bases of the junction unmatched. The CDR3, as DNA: TGTGCCAGCAGTTTGGGACTAGAGAGCAATGAGCAGTTCTTC. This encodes CASSLGLESNEQFF.

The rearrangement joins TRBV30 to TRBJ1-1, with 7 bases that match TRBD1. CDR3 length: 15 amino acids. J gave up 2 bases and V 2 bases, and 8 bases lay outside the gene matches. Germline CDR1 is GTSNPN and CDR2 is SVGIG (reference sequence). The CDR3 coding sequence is TGTGCCTGGAGTCTCACCCGGACAGGTAACACTGAAGCTTTCTTT. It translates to CAWSLTRTGNTEAFF.

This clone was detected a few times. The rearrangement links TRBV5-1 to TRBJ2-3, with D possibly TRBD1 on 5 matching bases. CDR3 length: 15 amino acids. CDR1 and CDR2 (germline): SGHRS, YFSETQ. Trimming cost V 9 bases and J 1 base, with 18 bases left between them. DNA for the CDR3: TGCGCCACCACGATAGGGGATGGGGGCACAGATACGCAGTATTTT. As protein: CATTIGDGGTDTQYF.

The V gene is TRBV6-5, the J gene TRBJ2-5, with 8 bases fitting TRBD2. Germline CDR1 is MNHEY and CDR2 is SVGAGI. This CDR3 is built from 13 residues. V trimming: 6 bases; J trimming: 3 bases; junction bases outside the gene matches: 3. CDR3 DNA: TGTGCCAGCAGCCAGCGGGAGAAAGAGACCCAGTACTTC. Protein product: CASSQREKETQYF.

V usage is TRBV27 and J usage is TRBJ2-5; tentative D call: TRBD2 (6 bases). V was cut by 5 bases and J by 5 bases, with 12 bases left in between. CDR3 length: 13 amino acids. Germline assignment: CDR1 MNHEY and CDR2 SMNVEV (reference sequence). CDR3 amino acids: CASSPYSGETQYF. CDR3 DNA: TGTGCCAGCAGTCCTTACAGCGGGGAGACCCAGTACTTC.

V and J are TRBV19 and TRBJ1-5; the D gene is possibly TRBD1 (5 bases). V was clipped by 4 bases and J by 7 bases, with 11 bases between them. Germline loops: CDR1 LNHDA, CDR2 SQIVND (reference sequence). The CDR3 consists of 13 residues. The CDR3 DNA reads TGTGCCAGTAGTACCCATGGGGGGCAGCCCCAGCATTTT. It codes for CASSTHGGQPQHF.

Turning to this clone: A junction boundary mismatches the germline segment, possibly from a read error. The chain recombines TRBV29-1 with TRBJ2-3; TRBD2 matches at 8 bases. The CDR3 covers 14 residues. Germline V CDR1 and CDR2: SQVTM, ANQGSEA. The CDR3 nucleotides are TGCCGCGTGGGGGCGGGGGGTTATACAGATACGCAGTATTTT. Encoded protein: CRVGAGGYTDTQYF.

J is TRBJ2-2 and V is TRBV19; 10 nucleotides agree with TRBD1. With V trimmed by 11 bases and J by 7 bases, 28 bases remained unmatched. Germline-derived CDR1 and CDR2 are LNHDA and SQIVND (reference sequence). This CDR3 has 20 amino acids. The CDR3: CASGDRGVGGVAFNGGELFF. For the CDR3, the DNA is TGTGCCTCAGGGGACAGGGGAGTTGGCGGTGTCGCCTTTAATGGCGGGGAGCTGTTTTTT.

Written as DNA, the CDR3 is TGTGCCAGCAGCTTGCAGCGTTCCGGGGAGCTGTTTTTT. Protein sequence: CASSLQRSGELFF. J is TRBJ2-2 and V is TRBV5-6; no clear D. The V gene lost 1 base and the J gene lost 6 bases, with 7 bases spanning the gap. This CDR3 region has 13 residues. The germline V gene encodes CDR1 SGHDT and CDR2 YYEEEE. Drawing the rest from reference TRBV5-6 and TRBJ2-2, the complete variable domain is DAGVTQSPTHLIKTRGQQVTLRCSPKSGHDTVSWYQQALGQGPQFIFQYYEEEERQRGNFPDRFSGHQFPNYSSELNVNALLLGDSALYLCASSLQRSGELFFGEGSRLTVL.

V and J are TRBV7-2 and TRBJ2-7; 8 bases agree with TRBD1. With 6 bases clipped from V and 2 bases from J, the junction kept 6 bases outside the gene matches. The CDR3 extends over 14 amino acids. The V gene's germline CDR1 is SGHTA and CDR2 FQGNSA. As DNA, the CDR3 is TGTGCCAGCAGGGAGGACAGGGTTCCCTACGAGCAGTACTTC. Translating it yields CASREDRVPYEQYF.

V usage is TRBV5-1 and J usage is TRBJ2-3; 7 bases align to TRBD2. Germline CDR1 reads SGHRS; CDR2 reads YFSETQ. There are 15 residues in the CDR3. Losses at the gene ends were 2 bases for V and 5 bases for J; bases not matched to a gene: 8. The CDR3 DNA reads TGCGCCAGCAGCTTTGCGGGAGCCCTCGGAGATACGCAGTATTTT. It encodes CASSFAGALGDTQYF.

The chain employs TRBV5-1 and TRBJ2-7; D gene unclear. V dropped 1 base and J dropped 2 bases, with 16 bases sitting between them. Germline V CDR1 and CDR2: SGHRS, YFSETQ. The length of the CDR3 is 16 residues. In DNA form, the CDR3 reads TGCGCCAGCAGCTTGTCAGTCAAGGCGGAAGCCTACGAGCAGTACTTC. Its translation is CASSLSVKAEAYEQYF.

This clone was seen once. The CDR3 nucleotides read TGTGCCACCACTGCGAGTCCGGGACAGGGGGAGTCTGAAGCTTTCTTT. Encoded protein: CATTASPGQGESEAFF. V gene TRBV24-1 combines with J gene TRBJ1-1; the match to TRBD1 covers 11 bases. Germline CDR1 reads KGHDR; CDR2 reads SFDVKD. The V and J ends lost 8 bases and 6 bases, in that order; junction bases with no gene match: 13. CDR3 length equals 16 residues.

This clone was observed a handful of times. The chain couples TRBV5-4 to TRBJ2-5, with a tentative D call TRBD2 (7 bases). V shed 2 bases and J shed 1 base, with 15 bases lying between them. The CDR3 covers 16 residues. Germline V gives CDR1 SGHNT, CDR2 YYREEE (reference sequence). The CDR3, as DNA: TGTGCCAGCAGCTTACCGGGGGGCAGCTTCCAAGAGACCCAGTACTTC. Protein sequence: CASSLPGGSFQETQYF.

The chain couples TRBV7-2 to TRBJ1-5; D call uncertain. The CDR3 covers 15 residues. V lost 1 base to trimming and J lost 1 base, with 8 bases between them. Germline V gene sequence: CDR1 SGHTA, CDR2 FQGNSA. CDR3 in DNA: TGTGCCAGCAGCTTAGGGCAAATCAGCAATCAGCCCCAGCATTTT. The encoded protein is CASSLGQISNQPQHF.

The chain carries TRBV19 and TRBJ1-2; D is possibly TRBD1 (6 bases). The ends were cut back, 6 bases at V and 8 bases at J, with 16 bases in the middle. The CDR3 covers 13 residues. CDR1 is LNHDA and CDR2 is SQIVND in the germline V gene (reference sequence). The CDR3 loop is CASSKGGARGYTF. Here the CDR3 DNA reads TGTGCCAGTAGCAAAGGGGGGGCTAGGGGCTACACCTTC. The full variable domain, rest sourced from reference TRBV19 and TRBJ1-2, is DGGITQSPKYLFRKEGQNVTLSCEQNLNHDAMYWYRQDPGQGLRLIYYSQIVNDFQKGDIAEGYSVSREKKESFPLTVTSAQKNPTAFYLCASSKGGARGYTFGSGTRLTVV.

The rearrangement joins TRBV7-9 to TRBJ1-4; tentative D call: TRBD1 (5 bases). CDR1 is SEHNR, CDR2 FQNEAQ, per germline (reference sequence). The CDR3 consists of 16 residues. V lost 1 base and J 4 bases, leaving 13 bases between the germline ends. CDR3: CASSLVLWGRNEKLFF. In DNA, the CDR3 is TGTGCCAGCAGCTTAGTGCTTTGGGGCCGTAATGAAAAACTGTTTTTT.

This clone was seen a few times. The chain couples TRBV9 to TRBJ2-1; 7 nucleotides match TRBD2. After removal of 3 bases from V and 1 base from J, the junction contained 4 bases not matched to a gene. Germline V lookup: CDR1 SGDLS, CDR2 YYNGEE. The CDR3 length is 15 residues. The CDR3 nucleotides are TGTGCCAGCAGCGGCGGGGGTTCATCCTACAATGAGCAGTTCTTC. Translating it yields CASSGGGSSYNEQFF. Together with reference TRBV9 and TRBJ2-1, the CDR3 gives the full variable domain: DSGVTQTPKHLITATGQRVTLRCSPRSGDLSVYWYQQSLDQGLQFLIQYYNGEERAKGNILERFSAQQFPDLHSELNLSSLELGDSALYFCASSGGGSSYNEQFFGPGTRLTVL.

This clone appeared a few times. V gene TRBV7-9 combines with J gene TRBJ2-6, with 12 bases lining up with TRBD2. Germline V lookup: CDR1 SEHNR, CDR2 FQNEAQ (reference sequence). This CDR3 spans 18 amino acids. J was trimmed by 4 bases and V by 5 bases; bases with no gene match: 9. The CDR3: CASSRRTSGGPGANVLTF. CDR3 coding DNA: TGTGCCAGCAGCAGACGCACTAGCGGGGGGCCGGGGGCCAACGTCCTGACTTTC.

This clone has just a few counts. CDR3 residues: CASRDTMNTEAFF. The CDR3 DNA sequence: TGTGCCAGTCGGGACACAATGAACACTGAAGCTTTCTTT. The J gene is TRBJ1-1, the V gene TRBV12-3 or TRBV12-4; weak D call: TRBD1 (6 bases). The CDR3 consists of 13 residues. The V end was cut by 9 bases, the J end by 0 bases, with 11 bases between.

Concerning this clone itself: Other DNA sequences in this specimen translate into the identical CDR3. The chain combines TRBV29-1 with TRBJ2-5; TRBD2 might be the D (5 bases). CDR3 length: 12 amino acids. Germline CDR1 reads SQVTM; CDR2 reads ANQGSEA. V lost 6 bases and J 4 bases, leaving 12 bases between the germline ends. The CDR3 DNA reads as TGCAGCGTGGCCCGGGCGGGAGAGACCCAGTACTTC. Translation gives CSVARAGETQYF.

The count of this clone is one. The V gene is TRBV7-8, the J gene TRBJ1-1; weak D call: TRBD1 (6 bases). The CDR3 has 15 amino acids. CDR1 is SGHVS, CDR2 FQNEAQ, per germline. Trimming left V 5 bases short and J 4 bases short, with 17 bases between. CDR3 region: CASSLGGGQVTEAFF. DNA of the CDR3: TGTGCCAGCAGCCTCGGGGGGGGGCAGGTCACTGAAGCTTTCTTT.

CDR3 in amino acids: CASSLDSHTGELFF. CDR3 nucleotide sequence: TGTGCCAGCAGCTTGGACAGTCACACCGGGGAGCTGTTTTTT. This chain links TRBV5-4 with TRBJ2-2; D gene unclear. The CDR3 extends over 14 amino acids. V was cut by 0 bases and J by 3 bases, with 6 bases left in between. In germline, CDR1 is SGHNT, CDR2 YYREEE (reference sequence). The full variable domain, rest sourced from reference TRBV5-4 and TRBJ2-2, is ETGVTQSPTHLIKTRGQQVTLRCSSQSGHNTVSWYQQALGQGPQFIFQYYREEENGRGNFPPRFSGLQFPNYSSELNVNALELDDSALYLCASSLDSHTGELFFGEGSRLTVL.

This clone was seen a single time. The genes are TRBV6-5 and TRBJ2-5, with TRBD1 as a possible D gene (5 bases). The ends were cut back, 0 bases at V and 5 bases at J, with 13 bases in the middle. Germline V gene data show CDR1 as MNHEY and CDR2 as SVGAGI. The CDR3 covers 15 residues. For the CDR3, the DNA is TGTGCCAGCAGTTACTCGACAGTTTTGGGCGAGACCCAGTACTTC. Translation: CASSYSTVLGETQYF.

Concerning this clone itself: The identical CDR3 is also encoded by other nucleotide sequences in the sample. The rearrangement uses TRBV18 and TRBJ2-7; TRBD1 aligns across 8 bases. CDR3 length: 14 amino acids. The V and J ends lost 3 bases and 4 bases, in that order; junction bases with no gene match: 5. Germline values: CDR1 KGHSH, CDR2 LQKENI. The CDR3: CASSPGTGVYEQYF. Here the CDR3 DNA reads TGTGCCAGCTCACCCGGGACAGGCGTTTACGAGCAGTACTTC.

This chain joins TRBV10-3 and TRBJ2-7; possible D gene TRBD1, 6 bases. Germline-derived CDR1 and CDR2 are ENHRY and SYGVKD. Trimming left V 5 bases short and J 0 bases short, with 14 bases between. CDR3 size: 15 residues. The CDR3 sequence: CAISNIDRSSYEQYF. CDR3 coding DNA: TGTGCCATCAGTAACATTGACAGGAGCTCCTACGAGCAGTACTTC.